This T cell receptor (beta chain) was recorded in a study of yellow fever vaccine responses in identical twins. This clonotype came up a few times. TCRdb redid the calling of the RT-PCR reads with MiXCR, one entry per CDR3 protein. The sample has more than 4,500 distinct CDR3 sequences, about two thirds seen once. Germline CDR1 reads SGHTA; CDR2 reads FQGNSA. Trimming cost V 7 bases and J 5 bases, with 15 bases left between them. The CDR3 is 14 residues long. Sequenced here: T cells from blood (PBMCs), unsorted or a sorted subset (not recorded which), sampled before or after yellow fever vaccination (not recorded which). This sequence was found in a woman aged 18-29 years who received the yellow fever vaccine. V and J are TRBV7-2 and TRBJ1-5, with D tentatively TRBD1 (5 bases). CDR3 in DNA: TGTGCCAGCACCCAGGGCAGGGATGATCAGCCCCAGCATTTT. Translated, it gives CASTQGRDDQPQHF.